Detailed here is one T cell receptor beta chain. What it binds is unknown. A clone one base away is much larger, so this may be a read error. This specimen belongs to a study of shared clonotypes between healthy human individuals. Study-level results: In this cohort, only blood was sampled, and tissue repertoires likely differ.

Original processing notes: Sequence data from immunoSEQ were junction-only and lacked quality scores; consequently, filtering differed. Produced via immunoSEQ multiplex PCR; TCRdb's table is partial and in-frame only. The V and J calls and clone size come from that table; D and trimming were worked out from the DNA. The sample consists of over 400,000 clones, approximately 84% of them appearing once. CDR3 length: 14 amino acids. Germline V gives CDR1 SGHNT, CDR2 YYREEE (reference sequence). Trimming pared 4 bases from V and 9 bases from J, leaving 20 bases between. The receptor comes from a woman aged 35 to 49 in good health. Some clones in this sample may be carry-over from other donors' samples. The specimen was PBMCs. The chain joins TRBV5-4 to TRBJ2-7; no clear D. The DNA for the CDR3 is TGTGCCAGCAGCCTGGACGGCGTTCGTCACGGGCAGTACTTC. This sequence encodes CASSLDGVRHGQYF.